These T cell receptor beta chains were read from a single sample in a study of OX40 agonist ivuxolimab in advanced cancers. TCRdb keeps only in-frame clones here, not all; method: immunoSEQ multiplex PCR. The sample lists over 35,000 clones, around 87% occurring once. This specimen consisted of CD4+ or CD8+ T cells sorted from blood, obtained in a trial of the OX40 agonist ivuxolimab. These receptors all stem from an adult with an advanced solid tumor such as melanoma, head and neck, liver or kidney cancer. CDR3s include the opening cysteine and the closing phenylalanine or tryptophan. The D gene is left open where the match is weak. Clone size is given for some rows only: seen once, a few or many times, or a class if the clone is expanded.

>NA|TRBV4-2|TRBJ1-2|NA
CASSQDFISTDNYGYTF
TGTGCCAGCAGCCAAGATTTTATAAGTACAGACAACTATGGCTACACCTTC
>few|TRBV10-2|TRBJ2-5|NA
CASSDPAETQETQYF
TGCGCCAGCAGTGACCCAGCGGAGACCCAAGAGACCCAGTACTTC
>NA|TRBV29-1|TRBJ2-3|TRBD2
CSAPRTSGSFGTDTQYF
TGCAGTGCCCCCCGGACTAGCGGGAGTTTTGGCACAGATACGCAGTATTTT
>NA|TRBV6-6|TRBJ1-5|NA
CASRATGYQPQHF
TGTGCCAGCAGGGCAACAGGTTATCAGCCCCAGCATTTT
>few|TRBV9|TRBJ2-3|NA
CASSTNLQGPLATDTQYF
TGTGCCAGCAGCACAAACCTACAGGGACCCTTGGCCACAGATACGCAGTATTTT
>NA|TRBV29-1|TRBJ2-7|TRBD1
CSATGSSGEQYF
TGCAGCGCGACAGGGAGTTCGGGCGAGCAGTACTTC
>NA|TRBV12-2|TRBJ1-6|NA
CASRLGLGGTASPLHF
TGTGCAAGTCGCTTAGGTCTAGGGGGGACAGCTTCACCCCTCCACTTT
>NA|TRBV5-4|TRBJ2-2|TRBD1
CASSARDRDLNGELFF
TGTGCCAGCAGCGCCCGGGACAGAGATTTAAACGGGGAGCTGTTTTTT
>NA|TRBV7-3|TRBJ2-3|NA
CASSLDPGGATDTQYF
TGTGCCAGCAGCTTAGACCCGGGGGGCGCCACAGATACGCAGTATTTT
>NA|TRBV23-1|TRBJ2-7|NA
CASPWGGNYLQYF
TGCGCCAGCCCCTGGGGCGGTAACTACTTGCAGTACTTC
>few|TRBV27|TRBJ2-7|NA
CASSLSYRGLPEQYF
TGTGCCAGCAGTTTATCATATCGGGGGCTGCCCGAGCAGTACTTC
>NA|TRBV19|TRBJ2-5|NA
CASQNTYQETQYF
TGTGCCAGCCAAAACACGTACCAAGAGACCCAGTACTTC
>NA|TRBV4-1|TRBJ1-6|NA
CASSQAANVGARNSPLHF
TGCGCCAGCAGCCAAGCCGCGAACGTGGGGGCGCGAAATTCACCCCTCCACTTT
>NA|TRBV19|TRBJ2-7|NA
CASRRGGDEQYF
TGTGCCAGTAGACGAGGGGGGGATGAGCAGTACTTC
>NA|TRBV5-4|TRBJ2-4|NA
CASSLTLEKDIQYF
TGTGCCAGCAGCCTAACACTAGAAAAAGACATTCAGTACTTC
>NA|TRBV5-6|TRBJ2-2|NA
CASSFMGGNTGELFF
TGTGCCAGCAGCTTCATGGGTGGGAACACCGGGGAGCTGTTTTTT
>NA|TRBV9|TRBJ2-2|NA
CASAGGGGLTGELFF
TGTGCCAGCGCCGGAGGGGGGGGACTCACCGGGGAGCTGTTTTTT
>NA|TRBV11-2|TRBJ2-1|NA
CASSLDSSSSNEQFF
TGTGCCAGCAGCTTAGATAGTTCCAGCAGCAATGAGCAGTTCTTC
>few|TRBV2|TRBJ2-1|TRBD1
CASSERWTGNNNEQFF
TGTGCCAGCAGTGAAAGGTGGACAGGGAACAACAATGAGCAGTTCTTC
>NA|TRBV5-8|TRBJ2-7|TRBD2
CASSLDPPGLAGDEQYF
TGTGCCAGCAGCTTGGACCCCCCCGGACTAGCGGGGGACGAGCAGTACTTC
>NA|TRBV5-1|TRBJ1-5|NA
CASSLAVSLRNQPQHF
TGCGCCAGCAGCTTGGCTGTCTCTCTCAGAAATCAGCCCCAGCATTTT
>few|TRBV2|TRBJ2-1|TRBD1
CASNLSRDRGPNEQFF
TGTGCCAGCAACCTAAGCAGGGACAGGGGGCCGAATGAGCAGTTCTTC
>NA|TRBV19|TRBJ1-1|TRBD1
CASIRTGGTEAFF
TGTGCCAGTATCAGGACAGGGGGCACTGAAGCTTTCTTT
>NA|TRBV19|TRBJ2-2|NA
CASSKVPGQLNTGELFF
TGTGCCAGTAGTAAGGTACCGGGGCAGCTGAACACCGGGGAGCTGTTTTTT
>once|TRBV10-3|TRBJ2-7|NA
CATRAGTHEQYF
TGTGCCACCCGTGCCGGGACTCACGAGCAGTACTTC
>NA|TRBV5-4|TRBJ2-4|NA
CATAGEQGRAKNIQYF
TGTGCCACCGCCGGGGAGCAGGGAAGGGCCAAAAACATTCAGTACTTC
>NA|TRBV7-6|TRBJ1-5|NA
CASSPHGGSNQPQHF
TGTGCCAGCAGCCCTCACGGGGGAAGCAATCAGCCCCAGCATTTT
>NA|TRBV18|TRBJ1-1|NA
CASSPTTGQMNTEAFF
TGTGCCAGCTCACCCACCACCGGACAGATGAACACTGAAGCTTTCTTT
>few|TRBV4-2|TRBJ2-1|TRBD2
CASSQASSGGRNEQFF
TGTGCCAGCAGCCAAGCAAGTAGCGGGGGCCGGAATGAGCAGTTCTTC
>NA|TRBV27|TRBJ2-7|TRBD2
CASSGLAGSYEQYF
TGTGCCAGCAGTGGACTAGCGGGGAGCTACGAGCAGTACTTC
>once|TRBV7-9|TRBJ2-1|TRBD1
CASSSQDRGNEQFF
TGTGCCAGCAGCTCCCAAGACAGGGGCAATGAGCAGTTCTTC
>NA|TRBV5-1|TRBJ2-1|NA
CASSFDSEYNEQFF
TGCGCCAGCAGCTTCGATAGCGAGTACAATGAGCAGTTCTTC
>once|TRBV27|TRBJ2-7|TRBD1
CASSAGTGGDYEQYF
TGTGCCAGCAGTGCCGGGACAGGGGGCGATTACGAGCAGTACTTC
>few|TRBV4-1|TRBJ2-2|TRBD2
CASSQRAGQNTGELFF
TGCGCCAGCAGCCAACGAGCGGGGCAGAACACCGGGGAGCTGTTTTTT
>NA|TRBV10-3|TRBJ2-5|NA
CAISDTQPQETQYF
TGTGCCATCAGTGACACGCAACCGCAAGAGACCCAGTACTTC
>NA|TRBV10-3|TRBJ2-1|NA
CAIRTDAGLYNEQFF
TGTGCCATCAGAACCGATGCAGGATTATACAATGAGCAGTTCTTC
>NA|TRBV9|TRBJ2-6|NA
CASSVAGANVLTF
TGTGCCAGCAGCGTAGCTGGGGCCAACGTCCTGACTTTC
>once|TRBV30|TRBJ2-7|NA
CAWSRRGSHEQYF
TGTGCCTGGAGTCGCAGGGGTAGCCACGAGCAGTACTTC
>NA|TRBV29-1|TRBJ2-5|TRBD1
CSAGQEQETQYF
TGCAGCGCTGGACAGGAGCAAGAGACCCAGTACTTC
>NA|TRBV6-1|TRBJ1-2|NA
CASSEEGSGRYYGYTF
TGTGCCAGCAGTGAAGAGGGGTCAGGGCGGTATTATGGCTACACCTTC